The source of this T cell receptor (beta chain) is a study of shared clonotypes between healthy human individuals. Here immunoSEQ multiplex PCR was the method, and the copy in TCRdb shows in-frame clones only, minus some. This sample has some 690,000 clones; roughly 88% occur once, and the top ten carry about 34%. The CDR3 extends over 15 amino acids. The V gene's germline CDR1 is LNHDA and CDR2 SQIVND (reference sequence). Trimming at V came to 6 bases and at J to 5 bases, leaving 11 bases not matched to a gene. The clonotype comes from a man aged 18-30 years in good health. Some clones in this sample may be carry-over from other donors' samples. The chain uses TRBV19 and TRBJ2-5; 8 positions agree with TRBD2. The source material was memory CD8+ T cells from PBMCs. Specified subset: CD45RO+ cells pooled with CCR7-negative TemRA cells. The CDR3 coding sequence is TGTGCCAGTAGGGCGGCGGGACTAGGGTGGGAGACCCAGTACTTC. It is translated as CASRAAGLGWETQYF.